Shown below are 17 T cell receptor beta chains from a single sample sequenced in a study of CD8 T cells in ankylosing spondylitis. MiXCR, applied by TCRdb to the 5' RACE reads, yields one record per CDR3 protein. Altogether some 240,000 distinct CDR3 sequences are present, 18% being singletons, with the ten largest covering approximately 33%. Sequenced: blood, either unsorted or a sorted T cell fraction (not recorded which). The receptors stem from a male donor with ankylosing spondylitis or in good health (not recorded which).

The chain couples TRBV19 to TRBJ2-1; D not resolved. The germline CDR1 and CDR2 sequences are LNHDA and SQIVND (reference sequence). V lost 3 bases to trimming and J lost 3 bases, with 9 bases between them. CDR3 length equals 14 residues. Written as DNA, the CDR3 is TGTGCCAGTAGTATTTCGGAGTACTACAATGAGCAGTTCTTC. Encoded protein: CASSISEYYNEQFF.

J is TRBJ2-7 and V is TRBV4-2; 9 bases agree with TRBD2. CDR3 length equals 15 residues. The germline gives CDR1 LGHNA, CDR2 YNFKEQ. The V gene end was trimmed by 0 bases and the J gene end by 0 bases; junction bases not matched to a gene: 0. DNA for the CDR3: TGTGCCAGCAGCCAAGATAGCGGGAGCTCCTACGAGCAGTACTTC. It is translated as CASSQDSGSSYEQYF.

There are many counts of this clonotype. The rearrangement links TRBV7-2 to TRBJ2-7; 8 nucleotides agree with TRBD2. J was trimmed by 4 bases and V by 2 bases; bases with no gene match: 4. Germline-derived CDR1 and CDR2 are SGHTA and FQGNSA. The CDR3 is 14 residues long. DNA for the CDR3: TGTGCCAGCAGCTTACTCGGGAGGGAGTACGAGCAGTACTTC. It translates to CASSLLGREYEQYF.

The sample holds many counts of this clonotype. The chain couples TRBV12-3 or TRBV12-4 to TRBJ2-1; 10 nucleotides agree with TRBD2. The CDR3 runs 15 residues. The junction had 6 bases not matched to a gene; V was cut back by 3 bases and J by 7 bases. The CDR3 here is CASSFVLAGANEQFF. CDR3 bases: TGTGCCAGCAGTTTCGTCCTAGCGGGAGCGAATGAGCAGTTCTTC.

This chain connects TRBV5-1 to TRBJ2-3; 7 bases fit TRBD1. The V gene end was trimmed by 0 bases and the J gene end by 5 bases; junction bases not matched to a gene: 12. Germline values: CDR1 SGHRS, CDR2 YFSETQ. The CDR3 extends over 17 amino acids. The CDR3 DNA reads TGCGCCAGCAGCTTGGAGGGGGCAGGCCCCTGGGTAGATACGCAGTATTTT. It codes for CASSLEGAGPWVDTQYF.

This clonotype occurred a few times. The CDR3 loop reads CASSFLRDSYMNTEAFF. The CDR3 DNA is TGTGCCAGCAGTTTTTTGAGGGACAGCTATATGAACACTGAAGCTTTCTTT. The chain uses TRBV12-3 or TRBV12-4 and TRBJ1-1; TRBD1 matches 7 bases. The CDR3 is made up of 17 amino acids. V shed 3 bases, J shed 0 bases, and the junction held 10 bases outside the gene matches.

This clonotype was counted ten times or more. V and J are TRBV12-3 or TRBV12-4 and TRBJ1-2; maybe TRBD1 (5 bases). V was pared by 7 bases and J by 2 bases, with 17 bases between. The CDR3 length is 15 residues. The CDR3 protein is CASTDGGRANYGYTF. For the CDR3, the DNA is TGTGCCAGCACCGACGGTGGCAGGGCCAACTATGGCTACACCTTC.

This clonotype appeared a few times. The chain combines TRBV12-3 or TRBV12-4 with TRBJ2-1, with 9 bases aligning to TRBD1. This CDR3 spans 15 amino acids. The junction had 7 bases not matched to a gene; V was cut back by 1 base and J by 9 bases. In DNA form, the CDR3 reads TGTGCCAGCAGTTTAGGGGGACAGGGTGTTGGTGAGCAGTTCTTC. As protein: CASSLGGQGVGEQFF.

The CDR3, as DNA: TGTGCCAGCACACTAGCGGGAGCGCAAGAGACCCAGTACTTC. Translation: CASTLAGAQETQYF. The V call is TRBV6-1, the J call TRBJ2-5, with 11 bases lining up with TRBD2. The CDR3 is 14 residues long. Germline lookup yields CDR1 MNHNS and CDR2 SASEGT. Trimming at V came to 7 bases and at J to 2 bases, leaving 3 bases not matched to a gene.

The sample holds many counts of this clonotype. The CDR3 loop reads CASTLSGRGEQYF. DNA of the CDR3: TGTGCCAGCACCCTGTCAGGCCGGGGTGAGCAGTACTTC. The chain couples TRBV25-1 to TRBJ2-7, with a weak D call TRBD2 (5 bases). The germline V and J ends were trimmed by 7 bases and 7 bases, with 17 bases remaining between them. Germline V lookup: CDR1 MGHDK, CDR2 SYGVNS. The CDR3 has 13 amino acids.

This clonotype has only a few counts. CDR3 sequence (DNA): TGTGCCAGCAGCCCCAGCAACAATGAGCAGTTCTTC. It encodes CASSPSNNEQFF. V usage is TRBV7-9 and J usage is TRBJ2-1; D is uncertain. Germline assignment: CDR1 SEHNR and CDR2 FQNEAQ (reference sequence). V was cut by 5 bases and J by 5 bases, with 7 bases left in between. CDR3 length equals 12 residues.

This rearrangement joins TRBV9 to TRBJ2-1; 7 nucleotides align to TRBD1. This CDR3 comprises 15 residues. J lost 2 bases, V lost 0 bases, and 2 bases had no gene match. The germline gives CDR1 SGDLS, CDR2 YYNGEE. CDR3 sequence reads: CASSVDTGAYNEQFF. DNA of the CDR3: TGTGCCAGCAGCGTAGATACAGGGGCCTACAATGAGCAGTTCTTC.

V is TRBV7-2 and J is TRBJ2-7; no definite D call. This CDR3 has 12 residues. In germline, CDR1 is SGHTA, CDR2 FQGNSA. The ends were cut back, 7 bases at V and 2 bases at J, with 9 bases in the middle. Here the CDR3 DNA reads TGTGCCAGCACCAAAATCACCTACGAGCAGTACTTC. Protein sequence: CASTKITYEQYF.

The V and J genes are TRBV27 and TRBJ2-3, with D unclear. V lost 6 bases and J lost 4, with 11 bases in between. The CDR3 extends over 13 amino acids. Germline lookup yields CDR1 MNHEY and CDR2 SMNVEV (reference sequence). The CDR3 DNA is TGTGCCAGCAGCCTTCGAAGCCCAGATACGCAGTATTTT. It specifies CASSLRSPDTQYF.

This rearrangement joins TRBV6-2 or TRBV6-3 to TRBJ2-2, with D perhaps matching TRBD1 (5 bases). V was pared by 3 bases and J by 6 bases, with 11 bases between. The germline V gene has CDR1 MNHEY and CDR2 SVGEGT. The CDR3 sequence is 14 residues long. For the CDR3, the DNA is TGTGCCAGCAGTTATGGTTCAGGGCCCGGGGAGCTGTTTTTT. Translation: CASSYGSGPGELFF.

Comments on this clonotype: Relative to the germline gene, one junction end is altered; a read error may explain this. The rearrangement links TRBV3-1 to TRBJ1-2; D possibly corresponds to TRBD1 (5 bases). The CDR3 length is 14 residues. Germline CDR1 LGHDT, CDR2 YNNKEL (reference sequence). The CDR3 loop is CASSQEQEIYGYIF. The DNA for the CDR3 is TGTGCCAGCAGCCAAGAACAGGAGATATATGGCTACATCTTC.

The chain is built from TRBV27 and TRBJ2-3; maybe TRBD2 (5 bases). Looked up from germline, CDR1 is MNHEY and CDR2 is SMNVEV (reference sequence). Trimming took 2 bases from V and 6 from J, leaving 18 bases between them. This CDR3 is built from 16 residues. CDR3 loop: CASSLEGRRQTDTQYF. Here the CDR3 DNA reads TGTGCCAGCAGTTTAGAGGGTAGACGGCAGACTGATACGCAGTATTTT.